These T cell receptor beta chains were read from a single sample in a study of Graves' ophthalmopathy and Graves' hyperthyroidism. TCRdb redid the calling of the multiplex PCR reads with MiXCR, one entry per CDR3 protein. The sample lists roughly 220,000 distinct CDR3 sequences, roughly 50% seen once, with less than 50% in the top ten. The sample comprised peripheral blood. The receptors were gathered from an adult man with Graves' ophthalmopathy. The CDR3 runs from the conserved cysteine through the conserved F or W. D genes are given only for firm matches. Some rows mark clone size as missing; the rest say once, few, many or name a class of expanded clone.

abundance: .
j_gene: TRBJ2-2
v_gene: TRBV20-1
d_gene: TRBD2
len: 15
CDR3aa: CSAQTLAGNTGELFF
CDR3nt: TGCAGTGCTCAAACCTTAGCGGGGAACACCGGGGAGCTGTTTTTT

abundance: .
j_gene: TRBJ1-1
v_gene: TRBV20-1
d_gene: TRBD1
len: 14
CDR3aa: CRAGQGATNTEAFF
CDR3nt: TGCAGGGCAGGACAGGGGGCTACGAACACTGAAGCTTTCTTT

abundance: few
j_gene: TRBJ1-5
v_gene: TRBV19
d_gene: TRBD1
len: 15
CDR3aa: CASSINRGTREPQHF
CDR3nt: TGTGCCAGTAGTATTAACAGGGGGACAAGGGAGCCCCAGCATTTT

abundance: .
j_gene: TRBJ2-7
v_gene: TRBV5-5
d_gene: TRBD1
len: 16
CDR3aa: CASSHAPGTGIYEQYF
CDR3nt: TGTGCCAGCAGCCACGCTCCGGGGACAGGGATTTACGAGCAGTACTTC

abundance: few
j_gene: TRBJ2-7
v_gene: TRBV15
d_gene: .
len: 13
CDR3aa: CATSREPWGEQYF
CDR3nt: TGTGCCACCAGCAGAGAGCCATGGGGGGAGCAGTACTTC

abundance: .
j_gene: TRBJ2-5
v_gene: TRBV12-3/TRBV12-4
d_gene: TRBD2
len: 14
CDR3aa: CASSFRAGGETQYF
CDR3nt: TGTGCCAGCAGTTTCAGAGCGGGGGGTGAGACCCAGTACTTC

abundance: many
j_gene: TRBJ2-5
v_gene: TRBV2
d_gene: TRBD1
len: 13
CDR3aa: CASSDRGLETQYF
CDR3nt: TGTGCCAGCAGTGACAGGGGGCTAGAGACCCAGTACTTC

abundance: few
j_gene: TRBJ1-1
v_gene: TRBV13
d_gene: TRBD1
len: 14
CDR3aa: CASSLGQGDTEAFF
CDR3nt: TGTGCCAGCAGCTTAGGCCAGGGGGACACTGAAGCTTTCTTT

abundance: .
j_gene: TRBJ1-5
v_gene: TRBV2
d_gene: TRBD1
len: 15
CDR3aa: CASRGMTGGDQPQHF
CDR3nt: TGTGCCAGCAGAGGGATGACAGGGGGGGATCAGCCCCAGCATTTT

abundance: .
j_gene: TRBJ1-6
v_gene: TRBV20-1
d_gene: .
len: 13
CDR3aa: CSAKRTADSPLHF
CDR3nt: TGCAGTGCTAAAAGGACAGCGGATTCACCCCTCCACTTT

abundance: .
j_gene: TRBJ1-1
v_gene: TRBV7-9
d_gene: TRBD1
len: 12
CDR3aa: CASSFVDRGAFF
CDR3nt: TGTGCCAGCAGCTTTGTTGACAGGGGAGCTTTCTTT

abundance: .
j_gene: TRBJ1-1
v_gene: TRBV5-6
d_gene: .
len: 14
CDR3aa: CASTLQGMVTEAFF
CDR3nt: TGTGCCAGCACCTTACAGGGTATGGTTACTGAAGCTTTCTTT

abundance: .
j_gene: TRBJ2-6
v_gene: TRBV20-1
d_gene: TRBD1
len: 18
CDR3aa: CSASRMDRSYSGANVLTF
CDR3nt: TGCAGTGCCAGTAGAATGGACAGGTCCTACTCTGGGGCCAACGTCCTGACTTTC

abundance: .
j_gene: TRBJ1-1
v_gene: TRBV10-3
d_gene: .
len: 11
CDR3aa: CASRAPTEAFF
CDR3nt: TGTGCCAGCAGGGCTCCGACTGAAGCTTTCTTT

abundance: .
j_gene: TRBJ1-1
v_gene: TRBV7-2
d_gene: .
len: 12
CDR3aa: CASSRSFGEAFF
CDR3nt: TGTGCCAGCAGCAGGTCTTTCGGTGAAGCTTTCTTT

abundance: few
j_gene: TRBJ2-7
v_gene: TRBV2
d_gene: TRBD1
len: 14
CDR3aa: CASLRDRGPYEQYF
CDR3nt: TGTGCCAGTCTCCGGGACAGGGGGCCCTACGAGCAGTACTTC

abundance: few
j_gene: TRBJ2-5
v_gene: TRBV7-2
d_gene: TRBD1
len: 14
CDR3aa: CASSAGTGLETQYF
CDR3nt: TGTGCCAGCAGCGCCGGGACAGGGTTAGAGACCCAGTACTTC

abundance: .
j_gene: TRBJ2-7
v_gene: TRBV7-2
d_gene: TRBD1
len: 14
CDR3aa: CASSPGGAGNEQYF
CDR3nt: TGTGCCAGCAGCCCAGGGGGCGCGGGGAACGAGCAGTACTTC

abundance: .
j_gene: TRBJ2-2
v_gene: TRBV7-3
d_gene: .
len: 15
CDR3aa: CASSLGHSNTGELFF
CDR3nt: TGTGCCAGCAGCTTGGGACATTCGAACACCGGGGAGCTGTTTTTT

abundance: .
j_gene: TRBJ2-7
v_gene: TRBV5-1
d_gene: TRBD2
len: 16
CDR3aa: CASSPGPSGRSYEQYF
CDR3nt: TGTGCCAGCAGCCCAGGCCCTAGCGGGAGGTCCTACGAGCAGTACTTC

abundance: .
j_gene: TRBJ1-2
v_gene: TRBV25-1
d_gene: .
len: 14
CDR3aa: CASSAPTGDYGYTF
CDR3nt: TGTGCCAGCAGTGCCCCGACAGGAGACTATGGCTACACCTTC

abundance: .
j_gene: TRBJ2-7
v_gene: TRBV20-1
d_gene: .
len: 14
CDR3aa: CSASAEDTSYEQYF
CDR3nt: TGCAGTGCTAGCGCGGAGGATACGTCCTACGAGCAGTACTTC

abundance: .
j_gene: TRBJ2-5
v_gene: TRBV4-2
d_gene: TRBD2
len: 15
CDR3aa: CASSQDTSGPETQYF
CDR3nt: TGTGCCAGCAGCCAAGATACTAGCGGGCCGGAGACCCAGTACTTC